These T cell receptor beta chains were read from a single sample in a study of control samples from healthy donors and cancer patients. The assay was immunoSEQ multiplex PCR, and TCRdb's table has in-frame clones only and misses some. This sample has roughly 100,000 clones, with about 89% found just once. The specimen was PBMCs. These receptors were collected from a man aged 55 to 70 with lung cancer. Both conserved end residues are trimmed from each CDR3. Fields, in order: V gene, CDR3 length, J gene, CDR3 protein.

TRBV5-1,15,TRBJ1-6,ASRTTTGRNYNSPLH
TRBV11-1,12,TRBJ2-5,ASSLGDSRETQY
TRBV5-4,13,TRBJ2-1,ASRFRLAGGNEQF
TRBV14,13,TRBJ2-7,ASSPWTGVRNEQY
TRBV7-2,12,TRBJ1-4,ASSLGGQSSKLF
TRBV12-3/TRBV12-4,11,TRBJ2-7,ASSFSDRYEQY
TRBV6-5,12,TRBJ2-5,ASRSSGGDETQY
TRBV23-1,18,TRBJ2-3,ASSQVEIQTGTGDTDTQY
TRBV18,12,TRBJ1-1,ASSPVRANTEAF
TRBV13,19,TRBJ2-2,ASSLLLFGTNGEKNTGELF
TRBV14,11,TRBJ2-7,ASSRVNSYEQY
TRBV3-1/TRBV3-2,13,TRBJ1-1,ASSLQGAGDTEAF
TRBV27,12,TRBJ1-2,ASSFLDTGYGYT
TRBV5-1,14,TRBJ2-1,ASSLARGATYNEQF
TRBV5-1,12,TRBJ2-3,ASSPGQGGDTQY
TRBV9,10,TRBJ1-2,ASSARGNGYT
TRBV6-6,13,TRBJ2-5,ASSYWNREQETQY
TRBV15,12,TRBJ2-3,ATSRDFGTDTQY
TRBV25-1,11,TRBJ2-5,ASSVGGEGTQY
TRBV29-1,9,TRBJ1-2,SAEPGDGYT
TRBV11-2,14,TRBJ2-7,ASSSGTSGASYEQY
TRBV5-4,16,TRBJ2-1,ASSNPGGASSSYNEQF
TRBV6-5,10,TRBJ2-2,ASSETTGELF
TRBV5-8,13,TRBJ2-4,ASSLDVLAKNIQY
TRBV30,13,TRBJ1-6,AWSASSSYNSPLH
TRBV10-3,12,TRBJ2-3,AISEGQGTDTQY
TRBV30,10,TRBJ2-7,AWRGGNYEQY
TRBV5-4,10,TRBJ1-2,ASSPPGQRYT
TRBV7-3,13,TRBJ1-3,ASSLKADDGNTIY
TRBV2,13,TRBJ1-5,ASTNRNRADQPQH
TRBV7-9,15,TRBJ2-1,ASSYAWDRDPYNEQF
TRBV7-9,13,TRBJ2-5,ASSLGQASEETQY
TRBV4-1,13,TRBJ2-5,ASSSGDRGEETQY
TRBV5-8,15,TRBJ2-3,ASSLGSGGIRTDTQY
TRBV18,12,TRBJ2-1,ASSPPVPGNEQF
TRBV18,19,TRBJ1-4,ASSPRALGGQPFTGWEKLF
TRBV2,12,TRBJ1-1,ATREGGLNTEAF
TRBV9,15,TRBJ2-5,ASTRTGTSGSQETQY
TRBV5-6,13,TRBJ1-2,ASSEDWGDNYGYT
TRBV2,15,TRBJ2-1,ASSEWYPGGGYNEQF
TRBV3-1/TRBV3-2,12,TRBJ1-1,ASSQDGTVTEAF
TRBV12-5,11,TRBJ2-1,ASASRGEDEQF
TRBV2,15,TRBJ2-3,ASSEDGRGANTDTQY
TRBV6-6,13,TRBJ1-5,ASTQGPNSNQPQH
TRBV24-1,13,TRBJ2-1,ATSDPDRRNNEQF
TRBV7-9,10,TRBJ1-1,ASSFGMYEAF
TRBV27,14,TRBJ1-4,ASSLRGRATNEKLF